The 10 T cell receptor beta chains reported below all come from one sample, sequenced in a study of T cells in Graves' hyperthyroidism and ophthalmopathy. TCR beta CDR3 sequences were amplified from RNA transcripts. TCR CDR3 underwent first-round RT-PCR with the HTBI primer set. TCRdb reanalysed the multiplex PCR reads using MiXCR and keeps one entry per CDR3 protein. The sample has around 400,000 distinct CDR3 sequences, about 25% seen once. Material: blood. These receptors all come from a man aged 50 to 59 with Graves' hyperthyroidism.

In DNA, the CDR3 is TGTGCCTGGACCCGTACCGGTCAGCCCCAGCATTTT. Residues: CAWTRTGQPQHF. V is TRBV30 and J is TRBJ1-5; D gene ambiguous. Between the trimmed V and J ends, which lost 4 bases and 6 bases, there was a span of 10 bases. CDR1 is GTSNPN, CDR2 SVGIG, per germline (reference sequence). This CDR3 spans 12 amino acids.

With respect to this clonotype: This is likely a read error, given that the CDR3 carries no conserved phenylalanine or tryptophan at its end. This chain uses TRBV20-1 with TRBJ2-1; 8 nucleotides agree with TRBD1. CDR3 length equals 13 residues. Per germline, CDR1 DFQATT and CDR2 SNEGSKA (reference sequence). With 3 bases clipped from V and 7 bases from J, the junction kept 5 bases outside the gene matches. The CDR3 DNA follows: TGCAGTGCTAGCACAGGGGGGAAGAATGAGCAGTTCGTC. It yields the protein CSASTGGKNEQFV.

The V and J genes are TRBV27 and TRBJ1-5, with 8 positions matching TRBD1. The CDR3 runs to 15 residues. The junction had 9 bases not matched to a gene; V was cut back by 5 bases and J by 6 bases. The germline V gene encodes CDR1 MNHEY and CDR2 SMNVEV (reference sequence). The CDR3 DNA follows: TGTGCCAGCAGTCCCTCCGGACAGGGAGGTCAGCCCCAGCATTTT. Residues: CASSPSGQGGQPQHF.

This clonotype was seen a few times. CDR3 bases: TGCAGCGCGGGACAGAACTCCTACGAGCAGTACTTC. It translates to CSAGQNSYEQYF. V and J are TRBV29-1 and TRBJ2-7, with 7 bases aligning to TRBD1. The CDR3 runs 12 residues. J was trimmed by 0 bases and V by 7 bases; bases with no gene match: 3. Per the germline V gene, CDR1 is SQVTM and CDR2 is ANQGSEA.

This chain uses TRBV27 with TRBJ2-7; D call uncertain. V gave up 8 bases and J gave up 4 bases, with 18 bases separating them. The CDR3 is made up of 14 amino acids. The V gene's germline CDR1 is MNHEY and CDR2 SMNVEV (reference sequence). The CDR3 region has the DNA TGTGCCAGCTCCCCGGCCCCAACCCTATACGAGCAGTACTTC. It codes for CASSPAPTLYEQYF.

The J gene is TRBJ2-2, the V gene TRBV5-1, with 7 bases that match TRBD1. This CDR3 comprises 13 residues. From germline, CDR1 is SGHRS and CDR2 YFSETQ. J lost 6 bases, V lost 4 bases, and 3 bases had no gene match. In nucleotides, the CDR3 is TGCGCCAGCAGCACGCAGGGGGCCGGGGAGCTGTTTTTT. Its protein product is CASSTQGAGELFF. The whole variable domain, filled in from reference TRBV5-1 and TRBJ2-2, reads KAGVTQTPRYLIKTRGQQVTLSCSPISGHRSVSWYQQTPGQGLQFLFEYFSETQRNKGNFPGRFSGRQFSNSRSEMNVSTLELGDSALYLCASSTQGAGELFFGEGSRLTVL.

This chain connects TRBV20-1 to TRBJ2-3; no firm D call. V dropped 1 base and J dropped 1 base, with 9 bases sitting between them. This CDR3 has 14 amino acids. CDR1 and CDR2 from the germline V gene are DFQATT and SNEGSKA (reference sequence). As DNA, the CDR3 is TGCAGTGCTAGAGGGCTCTCCCGCACAGATACGCAGTATTTT. It translates to CSARGLSRTDTQYF.

The rearrangement joins TRBV20-1 to TRBJ2-7, with D perhaps matching TRBD1 (5 bases). The CDR3 is 14 residues long. CDR1 and CDR2 from the germline V gene are DFQATT and SNEGSKA (reference sequence). Trimming stripped 0 bases from V and 4 bases from J, with 13 bases between. CDR3 sequence reads: CSAREKMQGYEQYF. The CDR3 DNA reads as TGCAGTGCTAGAGAGAAAATGCAGGGTTACGAGCAGTACTTC.

This clonotype appeared a few times. The CDR3: CSAIQGSYEQYF. The CDR3 region has the DNA TGCAGTGCAATTCAGGGAAGCTACGAGCAGTACTTC. This chain uses TRBV20-1 with TRBJ2-7; D is perhaps TRBD1 (5 bases). The V gene's germline CDR1 is DFQATT and CDR2 SNEGSKA (reference sequence). CDR3 length: 12 residues. The V and J ends lost 6 bases and 3 bases respectively, with 12 bases between them.

The rearrangement uses TRBV3-1 and TRBJ2-5, with 7 bases matching TRBD2. In germline, CDR1 is LGHDT, CDR2 YNNKEL (reference sequence). The CDR3 contains 12 residues. V shed 10 bases, J shed 0 bases, and the junction held 2 bases outside the gene matches. The CDR3 nucleotides are TGTGCCACCGGGGGGTACCAAGAGACCCAGTACTTC. Translating it yields CATGGYQETQYF.